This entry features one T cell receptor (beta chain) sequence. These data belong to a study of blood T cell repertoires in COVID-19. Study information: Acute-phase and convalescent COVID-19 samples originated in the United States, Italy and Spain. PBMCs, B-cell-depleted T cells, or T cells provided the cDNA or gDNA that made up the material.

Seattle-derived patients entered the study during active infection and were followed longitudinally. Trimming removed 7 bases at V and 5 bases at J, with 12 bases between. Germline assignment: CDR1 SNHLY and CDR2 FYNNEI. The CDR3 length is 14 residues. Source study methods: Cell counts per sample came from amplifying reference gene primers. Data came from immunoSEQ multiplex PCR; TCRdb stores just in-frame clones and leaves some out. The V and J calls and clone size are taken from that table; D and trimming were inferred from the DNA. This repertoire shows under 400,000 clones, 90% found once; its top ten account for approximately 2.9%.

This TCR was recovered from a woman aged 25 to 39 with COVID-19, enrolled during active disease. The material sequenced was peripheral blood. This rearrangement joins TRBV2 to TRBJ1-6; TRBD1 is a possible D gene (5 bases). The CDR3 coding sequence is TGTGCCAGCACCTTCGACAGTCATAATTCACCCCTCCACTTT. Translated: CASTFDSHNSPLHF.